The 13 T cell receptor beta chains below all came from one sample that was sequenced in a study of T cell repertoires in ileal Crohn's disease. Here immunoSEQ multiplex PCR was the method, and the copy in TCRdb shows in-frame clones only, minus some. The sample has 7,300 or so clones; approximately 70% are singletons. The time point was: neoterminal ileum biopsy at postoperative endoscopy, about 6 months after surgery. Sequencing input: ileal tissue. The receptors derive from an adult with Crohn's disease.

There are a few counts of this clone. CDR3 bases: TGCGCCAGCAGCCGGTCTAGCGGTTACGAGCAGTACTTC. Amino acids: CASSRSSGYEQYF. The rearrangement uses TRBV4-3 and TRBJ2-7; 7 bases align to TRBD2. V lost 4 bases and J lost 4; bases outside the gene matches: 4. The CDR3 loop spans 13 amino acids. Germline lookup yields CDR1 LGHNA and CDR2 YSLEER.

The chain carries TRBV11-3 and TRBJ1-1, with no clear D. Germline V gives CDR1 SGHNT, CDR2 YENEEA. V lost 7 bases to trimming and J lost 4 bases, with 10 bases between them. The CDR3 covers 12 residues. The CDR3 reads CASKTPGTEAFF. The CDR3 DNA follows: TGTGCCAGCAAGACCCCAGGCACTGAAGCTTTCTTT. The variable domain in full, completed from reference TRBV11-3 and TRBJ1-1, reads EAGVVQSPRYKIIEKKQPVAFWCNPISGHNTLYWYLQNLGQGPELLIRYENEEAVDDSQLPKDRFSAERLKGVDSTLKIQPAELGDSAVYLCASKTPGTEAFFGQGTRLTVV.

The chain carries TRBV29-1 and TRBJ2-4, with 8 bases fitting TRBD1. The trim removed 7 bases at V and 8 bases at J, leaving 7 bases unmatched. The germline V gene has CDR1 SQVTM and CDR2 ANQGSEA. The CDR3 loop spans 12 amino acids. The chain's CDR3 is CSGRGQGHIQYF. In DNA, the CDR3 is TGCAGCGGACGTGGACAGGGTCACATTCAGTACTTC.

A word on this clone: A read error may explain this, as a much larger clone is one base away. The chain couples TRBV19 to TRBJ1-4; 8 bases agree with TRBD1. Germline CDR1 reads LNHDA; CDR2 reads SQIVND (reference sequence). The CDR3 consists of 14 residues. In nucleotides, the CDR3 is TGTGCCAGTAGTGCCAGACAGGGGAATGAAGAACTGTTTTTT. Amino acids: CASSARQGNEELFF.

V usage is TRBV27 and J usage is TRBJ2-7; D remains unclear. Trimming took 2 bases from V and 6 from J, leaving 8 bases between them. CDR3 length: 12 amino acids. CDR1 and CDR2 (germline): MNHEY, SMNVEV (reference sequence). The CDR3 bases are TGTGCCAGCAGTTTAAACGGTTGCGAGCAGTACTTC. Amino acids: CASSLNGCEQYF.

This chain uses TRBV5-1 with TRBJ1-6; no clear D gene. Deletions cut 3 bases from V and 6 bases from J, with 10 bases between. In germline, CDR1 is SGHRS, CDR2 YFSETQ. CDR3 size: 14 residues. CDR3 residues: CASSSGNINSPLHF. The CDR3 DNA reads TGCGCCAGCAGCTCCGGGAACATTAATTCACCCCTCCACTTT.

The chain recombines TRBV19 with TRBJ1-2, with 8 bases aligning to TRBD1. In germline, CDR1 is LNHDA, CDR2 SQIVND (reference sequence). The CDR3 covers 15 residues. V lost 5 bases to trimming and J lost 4 bases; unmatched junction nucleotides: 9. This CDR3 is CASSSQDRAIYGYTF. CDR3 nucleotides: TGTGCCAGTAGTTCGCAGGACAGGGCGATCTATGGCTACACCTTC.

The chain links TRBV2 to TRBJ2-1, with TRBD1 identical over 8 bases. This CDR3 has 15 residues. The germline CDR1 and CDR2 sequences are SNHLY and FYNNEI. V gave up 6 bases and J gave up 6 bases; unmatched junction bases: 10. The CDR3 DNA follows: TGTGCCAGCAGGACGGACAGGGTCGGCCCCAATGAGCAGTTCTTC. Protein product: CASRTDRVGPNEQFF.

This sequence joins TRBV7-2 and TRBJ2-5, with 11 bases lining up with TRBD2. V shed 1 base, J shed 1 base, and the junction held 2 bases outside the gene matches. This CDR3 region has 16 residues. In germline, CDR1 is SGHTA, CDR2 FQGNSA. CDR3 sequence: CASSLGGLAVQETQYF. CDR3 coding DNA: TGTGCCAGCAGCTTAGGGGGACTAGCGGTCCAAGAGACCCAGTACTTC.

The rearrangement uses TRBV12-5 and TRBJ2-7, with TRBD1 as a possible D gene (5 bases). The CDR3 has 18 residues. Germline CDR1 reads LGHNT; CDR2 reads FRNRAP. The V end was cut by 0 bases, the J end by 0 bases, with 18 bases between. CDR3 protein: CASGLVHQGSFYSYEQYF. The CDR3 DNA is TGTGCTAGTGGTTTGGTACACCAGGGATCGTTCTACTCCTACGAGCAGTACTTC.

This sequence joins TRBV7-2 and TRBJ2-1, with D perhaps TRBD2 (6 bases). CDR1 is SGHTA and CDR2 is FQGNSA in the germline V gene. The V end was cut by 2 bases, the J end by 0 bases, with 11 bases between. CDR3 size: 16 residues. The CDR3 nucleotides are TGTGCCAGCAGCTTATCTAGCGTGAGCTCCTACAATGAGCAGTTCTTC. As protein: CASSLSSVSSYNEQFF.

This clone turned up a few times. DNA for the CDR3: TGTGCCAGCAAACGTACCGCGGGGGCCACTGAAGCTTTCTTT. Protein: CASKRTAGATEAFF. V is TRBV7-3 and J is TRBJ1-1, with TRBD1 as a possible D gene (6 bases). This CDR3 spans 14 amino acids. Germline CDR1 and CDR2: SGHTA and FQGTGA. Trimming stripped 7 bases from V and 4 bases from J, with 16 bases between.

This clone was counted between two and nine times. This chain joins TRBV9 and TRBJ2-7; 12 positions match TRBD2. The CDR3 runs to 15 residues. J was trimmed by 6 bases and V by 4 bases; bases with no gene match: 8. Germline CDR1 is SGDLS and CDR2 is YYNGEE. CDR3 sequence (DNA): TGTGCCAGCAGCCCGAGACTAGCGGGAGTGGGCGAGCAGTACTTC. Residues: CASSPRLAGVGEQYF.